A selection of T cell receptor beta chains follows, all from one sample in a study of control samples from healthy donors and cancer patients. Sequencing was performed with immunoSEQ multiplex PCR; in TCRdb, only in-frame clones are kept and a portion is missing. The repertoire holds roughly 400,000 clones, with approximately 90% as singletons. The sequenced sample consisted of PBMCs. Source of these receptors: a man aged 40-50 years with head and neck cancer. Both conserved end residues are part of each CDR3. The D gene is left open where the match is weak. Size values are once, few and many counts, or a class for expanded clones, and some rows have none.

v_gene	d_gene	j_gene	abundance	CDR3nt	CDR3aa
TRBV4-2	.	TRBJ1-5	.	TGTGCCAGCAGCCAATCTTATGCAGGGGCGGGCAATCAGCCCCAGCATTTT	CASSQSYAGAGNQPQHF
TRBV7-8	.	TRBJ2-2	.	TGTGCCAGCAGCTCGACTTCCGTCCCTGGACAGTTCCCCGGGGAGCTGTTTTTT	CASSSTSVPGQFPGELFF
TRBV30	.	TRBJ1-1	.	TGTGCCATCGGACAGAACACTGAAGCTTTCTTT	CAIGQNTEAFF
TRBV27	.	TRBJ1-6	.	TGTGCCAGCAGTTTATGGCGGAACAATTCACCCCTCCACTTT	CASSLWRNNSPLHF
TRBV6-5	.	TRBJ2-1	.	TGTGCCAGCAGTCCTGGGCCAACACGGGGTGAGCAGTTCTTC	CASSPGPTRGEQFF
TRBV6-1	.	TRBJ1-5	.	TGTGCCAGCAGTGAAGGTTTGGGTTTTCAGCCCCAGCATTTT	CASSEGLGFQPQHF
TRBV13	TRBD2	TRBJ2-7	.	TGTGCCAGCAGCCTCCCAGGAGCGGGAGCCTCCTACGAGCAGTACTTC	CASSLPGAGASYEQYF
TRBV7-8	.	TRBJ1-1	.	TGTGCCAGCAGCTTGGGGGTCCGGGACGGGGTTATGAACACTGAAGCTTTCTTT	CASSLGVRDGVMNTEAFF
TRBV5-1	TRBD2	TRBJ2-5	.	TGCGCCAGCGGAGCGGGGGGCCGCGAGACCCAGTACTTC	CASGAGGRETQYF
TRBV5-1	TRBD2	TRBJ2-3	.	TGCGCCAGCAGCTGGACAACTAGCGGGGGGCCTGCAACGCAGTATTTT	CASSWTTSGGPATQYF
TRBV11-2	TRBD1	TRBJ1-4	.	TGTGCCAGCAGCTTTACAGGGGGCACAGCTGAAAAACTGTTTTTT	CASSFTGGTAEKLFF
TRBV11-2	TRBD1	TRBJ1-4	.	TGTGCCAGCAGCTTAGGCCCGGTTGGACAGGGTAATGAAAAACTGTTTTTT	CASSLGPVGQGNEKLFF
TRBV4-1	TRBD1	TRBJ1-1	.	TGCGCCAGCAGCCAATCCGGGACAGGGGTTAACACTGAAGCTTTCTTT	CASSQSGTGVNTEAFF
TRBV27	TRBD1	TRBJ1-5	.	TGTGCCAGCAGCAACGACAGGGAAGTTCAGCCCCAGCATTTT	CASSNDREVQPQHF
TRBV11-2	.	TRBJ2-7	few	TGTGCCAGCAGCACTGCTGGGGGATCGTACGAGCAGTACTTC	CASSTAGGSYEQYF
TRBV3-1/TRBV3-2	.	TRBJ2-7	few	TGTGCCAGCAGTTTCAGCGGCCACGAGCAGTACTTC	CASSFSGHEQYF
TRBV29-1	.	TRBJ2-1	.	TGCAGCGTTGAAGTCTCCGGAACGAATGCTGGGCAGTTCTTC	CSVEVSGTNAGQFF
TRBV11-2	.	TRBJ1-2	.	TGTGCCAGCAGCTTTATTCGGAACCAGGACGGCTACACCTTC	CASSFIRNQDGYTF